These 24 T cell receptor beta chains were sequenced from one sample in a study of T cell responses to AZD1222 COVID-19 vaccine. Sequenced by immunoSEQ multiplex PCR; TCRdb stores in-frame clones only, minus some. The data hold about 200,000 clones, with 85% to 95% observed a single time. The material sequenced was peripheral blood, taken 28 days after the second AZD1222 dose. All receptors derive from an adult who received the AZD1222 COVID-19 vaccine.

The chain joins TRBV2 to TRBJ1-1; 7 bases line up with TRBD1. The CDR3 length is 13 residues. The V and J ends lost 10 bases and 4 bases, in that order; junction bases with no gene match: 9. Germline V gene data show CDR1 as SNHLY and CDR2 as FYNNEI. CDR3 DNA sequence: TGTGCCACCAGGGGGTCCGAGTTCACTGAAGCTTTCTTT. Its protein product is CATRGSEFTEAFF.

The V gene is TRBV9, the J gene TRBJ1-5; possibly TRBD1 for D (6 bases). CDR3 length: 18 amino acids. Germline V gene lookup returns CDR1 SGDLS and CDR2 YYNGEE. V lost 4 bases, J lost 0 bases, and 20 bases lay in between. The CDR3 sequence: CASSPPLRGEDSNQPQHF. The DNA of the CDR3 is TGTGCCAGCAGCCCGCCGTTGAGGGGGGAAGATAGCAATCAGCCCCAGCATTTT.

The chain couples TRBV19 to TRBJ1-1; 7 positions match TRBD1. This CDR3 contains 14 residues. The V gene's germline CDR1 is LNHDA and CDR2 SQIVND (reference sequence). Losses at the gene ends were 7 bases for V and 2 bases for J; bases not matched to a gene: 7. The CDR3 here is CASKRTGVNTEAFF. Written as DNA, the CDR3 is TGTGCCAGTAAAAGGACAGGTGTTAACACTGAAGCTTTCTTT.

The chain has TRBV7-9 and TRBJ2-3, with TRBD2 matching 10 bases. The CDR3 runs 16 residues. With V trimmed by 5 bases and J by 2 bases, 7 bases remained unmatched. CDR1 SEHNR and CDR2 FQNEAQ come from the germline V gene (reference sequence). For the CDR3, the DNA is TGTGCCAGCAGCCCCACTAGCGGGGCACCCACAGATACGCAGTATTTT. Amino acid sequence: CASSPTSGAPTDTQYF.

The CDR3 protein is CASSSGGSGYGYTF. CDR3 DNA: TGTGCCAGCAGTTCAGGGGGCTCGGGCTATGGCTACACCTTC. The J gene is TRBJ1-2, the V gene TRBV27, with 8 nucleotides matching TRBD1. Germline-derived CDR1 and CDR2 are MNHEY and SMNVEV (reference sequence). This CDR3 contains 14 residues. With V trimmed by 4 bases and J by 4 bases, 5 bases remained unmatched.

The V call is TRBV6-1, the J call TRBJ1-1; D unclear. The CDR3 has 13 residues. Germline V gene lookup returns CDR1 MNHNS and CDR2 SASEGT. V was cut by 2 bases and J by 3 bases, with 7 bases left in between. CDR3 in amino acids: CASSETRYTEAFF. DNA for the CDR3: TGTGCCAGCAGTGAAACAAGGTACACTGAAGCTTTCTTT.

This chain connects TRBV18 to TRBJ1-3; the D is unclear. The germline CDR1 and CDR2 sequences are KGHSH and LQKENI. V lost 6 bases and J 0 bases, leaving 6 bases between the germline ends. The CDR3 contains 13 residues. The CDR3 loop is CASSRSSGNTIYF. CDR3 coding DNA: TGTGCCAGCTCCCGATCCTCTGGAAACACCATATATTTT.

The CDR3 here is CASSLARDSYEQYF. CDR3 DNA sequence: TGTGCCAGCAGCTTGGCCAGGGACTCCTACGAGCAGTACTTC. The chain uses TRBV5-5 and TRBJ2-7; tentatively, D is TRBD1 (5 bases). The CDR3 is 14 amino acids. CDR1 and CDR2 from the germline V gene are SGHKS and YYEKEE (reference sequence). Trimming took off 0 bases at V and 0 bases at J, with 7 bases between the two ends.

The genes are TRBV10-3 and TRBJ2-7; D may be TRBD1 or TRBD2 (5 bases each). Germline V gives CDR1 ENHRY, CDR2 SYGVKD. The V and J ends lost 6 bases and 2 bases respectively, with 11 bases between them. The CDR3 sequence is 13 residues long. CDR3 sequence: CAIRGDVTYEQYF. The CDR3, as DNA: TGTGCCATCAGGGGGGACGTGACCTACGAGCAGTACTTC.

The V call is TRBV15, the J call TRBJ1-5; D remains unclear. The V end was cut by 3 bases, the J end by 0 bases, with 3 bases between. The germline V gene encodes CDR1 LNHNV and CDR2 YYDKDF (reference sequence). CDR3 size: 13 residues. As DNA, the CDR3 is TGTGCCACCAGCAGGAATAGCAATCAGCCCCAGCATTTT. This codes for CATSRNSNQPQHF. The full variable domain, rest sourced from reference TRBV15 and TRBJ1-5, is DAMVIQNPRYQVTQFGKPVTLSCSQTLNHNVMYWYQQKSSQAPKLLFHYYDKDFNNEADTPDNFQSRRPNTSFCFLDIRSPGLGDTAMYLCATSRNSNQPQHFGDGTRLSIL.

The chain combines TRBV2 with TRBJ1-5; no firm D call. V was trimmed by 8 bases and J by 0 bases, leaving 11 bases between them. Germline V gene lookup returns CDR1 SNHLY and CDR2 FYNNEI. The CDR3 contains 14 residues. CDR3 protein: CASSKPYSNQPQHF. In nucleotides, the CDR3 is TGTGCCAGCTCCAAACCCTATAGCAATCAGCCCCAGCATTTT. Full variable domain (remainder filled in from reference TRBV2 and TRBJ1-5): EPEVTQTPSHQVTQMGQEVILRCVPISNHLYFYWYRQILGQKVEFLVSFYNNEISEKSEIFDDQFSVERPDGSNFTLKIRSTKLEDSAMYFCASSKPYSNQPQHFGDGTRLSIL.

The rearrangement links TRBV7-9 to TRBJ1-5, with TRBD1 as a possible D gene (5 bases). V dropped 1 base and J dropped 6 bases, with 10 bases sitting between them. Germline V CDR1 and CDR2: SEHNR, FQNEAQ (reference sequence). The CDR3 runs to 14 residues. CDR3 protein: CASSLGRRGQPQHF. CDR3 sequence (DNA): TGTGCCAGCAGCTTAGGGAGGAGGGGTCAGCCCCAGCATTTT.

The genes are TRBV2 and TRBJ1-2; 11 bases line up with TRBD1. The CDR3 length is 14 residues. Trimming removed 8 bases from V and 3 bases from J; junction bases left unmatched: 5. Germline V gives CDR1 SNHLY, CDR2 FYNNEI. CDR3 sequence (DNA): TGTGCCAGCTACCCGGGACAGGGGGACTATGGCTACACCTTC. This codes for CASYPGQGDYGYTF.

The gene calls are TRBV2 and TRBJ2-4; maybe TRBD1 (6 bases). V lost 6 bases and J 8 bases, leaving 29 bases between the germline ends. This CDR3 has 18 amino acids. CDR1 and CDR2 from the germline V gene are SNHLY and FYNNEI. The CDR3 coding sequence is TGTGCCAGCAGGGAATGGGCTAAAGACAGGCGGAACGGCCACATTCAGTACTTC. Residues: CASREWAKDRRNGHIQYF.

This chain uses TRBV7-9 with TRBJ1-1; D may be TRBD1 (6 bases). The CDR3 loop spans 15 amino acids. Trimming took off 4 bases at V and 5 bases at J, with 17 bases between the two ends. Per the germline V gene, CDR1 is SEHNR and CDR2 is FQNEAQ (reference sequence). In DNA, the CDR3 is TGTGCCAGCAGCTCGCTACAGGGAAGTTCTACTGAAGCTTTCTTT. It yields the protein CASSSLQGSSTEAFF.

This clone was found once. This rearrangement joins TRBV9 to TRBJ1-2, with 7 positions matching TRBD1. CDR1 and CDR2 (germline): SGDLS, YYNGEE. The CDR3 loop spans 13 amino acids. J was trimmed by 4 bases and V by 0 bases; bases with no gene match: 0. CDR3 loop: CASSVDRGYGYTF. The CDR3 DNA is TGTGCCAGCAGCGTAGACAGGGGCTATGGCTACACCTTC.

The chain couples TRBV4-1 to TRBJ1-1, with no clear D. CDR3 length: 14 residues. The V gene's germline CDR1 is MGHRA and CDR2 YSYEKL. Trimming took 3 bases from V and 6 from J, leaving 14 bases between them. The CDR3 sequence is CASSQERISSEAFF. The CDR3 region has the DNA TGCGCCAGCAGCCAGGAGAGAATTTCCTCTGAAGCTTTCTTT.

The sample holds one count of this clone. This chain links TRBV7-3 with TRBJ1-1, with a possible D match to TRBD1 (5 bases). This CDR3 contains 14 residues. Per the germline V gene, CDR1 is SGHTA and CDR2 is FQGTGA. V lost 6 bases and J lost 4, with 15 bases in between. CDR3 amino acids: CASRPSGVSTEAFF. As DNA, the CDR3 is TGTGCCAGCAGACCCTCGGGGGTATCCACTGAAGCTTTCTTT.

V is TRBV5-1 and J is TRBJ1-2; D is ambiguous. Germline values: CDR1 SGHRS, CDR2 YFSETQ. The CDR3 has 12 residues. V shed 1 base and J shed 6 bases, with 7 bases lying between them. CDR3 coding DNA: TGCGCCAGCAGCTTGAGCGGGGATGGCTACACCTTC. Translated: CASSLSGDGYTF.

The chain links TRBV5-6 to TRBJ1-4; D perhaps matches TRBD1 (6 bases). Trimming removed 3 bases from V and 3 bases from J, with 9 bases in between. The CDR3 contains 14 residues. The germline CDR1 and CDR2 sequences are SGHDT and YYEEEE. The CDR3 region is CASSSRGSNEKLFF. The CDR3 DNA reads TGTGCCAGCAGCTCCAGGGGATCTAATGAAAAACTGTTTTTT.

V gene TRBV5-1 combines with J gene TRBJ2-5; a weak D match, TRBD1 (6 bases). The germline V gene has CDR1 SGHRS and CDR2 YFSETQ. Trimming stripped 0 bases from V and 5 bases from J, with 17 bases between. The CDR3 has 16 residues. The CDR3 reads CASSLGAGASRETQYF. Written as DNA, the CDR3 is TGCGCCAGCAGCTTGGGGGCAGGGGCTTCTCGGGAGACCCAGTACTTC.

This sequence joins TRBV9 and TRBJ1-2; 7 bases align to TRBD1. Germline V lookup: CDR1 SGDLS, CDR2 YYNGEE. The CDR3 runs to 13 residues. With 3 bases clipped from V and 5 bases from J, the junction kept 4 bases outside the gene matches. The CDR3 reads CASSAQGGYGYTF. DNA of the CDR3: TGTGCCAGCAGCGCCCAGGGGGGGTATGGCTACACCTTC.

The chain has TRBV7-2 and TRBJ1-1, with a weak D call TRBD1 (6 bases). The CDR3 is 15 residues long. V lost 5 bases and J 6 bases, leaving 19 bases between the germline ends. The germline V gene has CDR1 SGHTA and CDR2 FQGNSA. The CDR3 here is CASSQQGGGISEAFF. DNA of the CDR3: TGTGCCAGCAGCCAACAGGGAGGAGGCATCTCTGAAGCTTTCTTT.

This chain connects TRBV4-1 to TRBJ2-3; D possibly corresponds to TRBD2 (6 bases). This CDR3 region has 16 residues. V was clipped by 4 bases and J by 7 bases, with 21 bases between them. Germline V gene sequence: CDR1 MGHRA, CDR2 YSYEKL. The CDR3 DNA sequence: TGCGCCAGCAGCCCAAGGGCTAGCGTAAACAGGAATACGCAGTATTTT. The encoded protein is CASSPRASVNRNTQYF.